This T cell receptor (beta chain) was sequenced in a study of cytomegalovirus exposure and HLA in healthy donors. This CDR3 has 11 residues. The ends were cut back, 2 bases at V and 13 bases at J, with 11 bases in the middle. The V gene's germline CDR1 is SEHNR and CDR2 FQNEAQ (reference sequence). The PCR was carried out with 60 Vbeta primers and 13 Jbeta primers. Sequencing used immunoSEQ multiplex PCR; TCRdb keeps in-frame clones, though not all of them. The data show about 130,000 clones, about four fifths seen once. The receptor's source is a male donor in good health and CMV-seronegative. V and J are TRBV7-9 and TRBJ2-5; perhaps TRBD1 as D (6 bases). The source material was PBMCs. As DNA, the CDR3 is TGTGCCAGCAGCTTAAAACAGGGATTGTACTTC. It specifies CASSLKQGLYF.